What follows describes a single T cell receptor beta chain. What it recognizes is unknown. The assay was immunoSEQ multiplex PCR, and TCRdb's table has in-frame clones only and misses some. This repertoire shows about 66,000 clones, about 96% found once; its top ten account for approximately 0.95%. This sample stems from a study of cytomegalovirus exposure and HLA in healthy donors. The V gene's germline CDR1 is MNHNY and CDR2 SVGAGI (reference sequence). The CDR3 consists of 15 residues. Study-level findings and limits: For cytomegalovirus status, the classifier reportedly gave diagnoses with high specificity and sensitivity.

This clonotype was sampled from a man between 18 and 35 years old in good health and CMV-seronegative. The chain joins TRBV6-6 to TRBJ2-5; 11 bases are a match to TRBD2. The end of the DNA is better explained by TRBJ2-7, so the J call may be wrong. Material for sequencing was PBMCs. CDR3 region: CASSSPGSGRDEQYF. CDR3 nucleotides: TGTGCCAGCAGTAGCCCAGGTAGCGGGAGGGACGAGCAGTACTTC.